The source of this T cell receptor (beta chain) is a study of blood T cell repertoires in COVID-19. On the study more broadly: Whether acute or convalescent, the COVID-19 samples came from the United States, Italy and Spain.

Here immunoSEQ multiplex PCR was the method, and the copy in TCRdb shows in-frame clones only, minus some. The sample lists a few hundred thousand clones, 80% to 90% occurring once. The CDR3 covers 13 residues. Per the germline V gene, CDR1 is SGHNT and CDR2 is YYREEE (reference sequence). Trimming removed 5 bases at V and 4 bases at J, with 12 bases between. Participants spanned ages about 18 to 100 years and resided in 20 to 30 US areas. The receptor's source is a woman aged 40 to 50 with acute COVID-19. The sequenced material came from PBMCs or T cells enriched from blood (not recorded which). The chain links TRBV5-4 to TRBJ1-2; D perhaps matches TRBD1 (5 bases). CDR3 protein: CASSLQGGYGYTF. CDR3 bases: TGTGCCAGCAGTCTTCAGGGTGGCTATGGCTACACCTTC.